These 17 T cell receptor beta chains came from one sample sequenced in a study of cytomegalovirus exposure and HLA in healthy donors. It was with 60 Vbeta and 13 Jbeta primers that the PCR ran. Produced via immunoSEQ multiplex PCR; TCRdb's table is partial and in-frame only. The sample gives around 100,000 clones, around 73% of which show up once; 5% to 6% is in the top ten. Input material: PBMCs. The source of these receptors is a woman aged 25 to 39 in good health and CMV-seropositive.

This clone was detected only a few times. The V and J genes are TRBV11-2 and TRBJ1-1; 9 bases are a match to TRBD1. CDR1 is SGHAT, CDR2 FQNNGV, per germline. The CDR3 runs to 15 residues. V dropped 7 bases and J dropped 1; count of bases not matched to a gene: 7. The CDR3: CASNFGQGQNTEAFF. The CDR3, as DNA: TGTGCCAGCAACTTTGGACAGGGGCAGAACACTGAAGCTTTCTTT.

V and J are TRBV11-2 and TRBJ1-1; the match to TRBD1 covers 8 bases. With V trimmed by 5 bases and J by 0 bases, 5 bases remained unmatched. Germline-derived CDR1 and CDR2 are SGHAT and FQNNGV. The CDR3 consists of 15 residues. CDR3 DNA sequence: TGTGCCAGCAGCAAAGGACAGGGAATGAACACTGAAGCTTTCTTT. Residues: CASSKGQGMNTEAFF.

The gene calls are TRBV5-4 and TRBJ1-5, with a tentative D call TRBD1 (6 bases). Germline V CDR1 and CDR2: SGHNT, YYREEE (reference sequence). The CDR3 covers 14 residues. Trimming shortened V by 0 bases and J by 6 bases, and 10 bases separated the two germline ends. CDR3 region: CASSLDGGRQPQHF. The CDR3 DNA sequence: TGTGCCAGCAGCTTGGATGGGGGCCGTCAGCCCCAGCATTTT.

In DNA, the CDR3 is TGTGCCAGCAGCCCGACACTGACCGCAAACTATGGCTACACCTTC. Protein sequence: CASSPTLTANYGYTF. The V gene is TRBV7-6, the J gene TRBJ1-2; D is unresolved. This CDR3 has 15 amino acids. CDR1 SGHVS and CDR2 FNYEAQ come from the germline V gene. Trimming stripped 5 bases from V and 2 bases from J, with 15 bases between.

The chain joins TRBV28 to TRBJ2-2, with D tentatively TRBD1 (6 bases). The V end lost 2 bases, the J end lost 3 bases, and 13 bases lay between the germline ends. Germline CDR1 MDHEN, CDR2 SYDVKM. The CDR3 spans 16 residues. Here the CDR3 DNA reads TGTGCCAGCAGTTTACATTCGGACAGATACACCGGGGAGCTGTTTTTT. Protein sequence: CASSLHSDRYTGELFF.

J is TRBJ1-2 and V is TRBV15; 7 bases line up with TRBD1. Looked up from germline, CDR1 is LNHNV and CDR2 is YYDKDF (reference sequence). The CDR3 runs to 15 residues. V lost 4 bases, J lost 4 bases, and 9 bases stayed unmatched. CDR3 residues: CATSKGQERFYGYTF. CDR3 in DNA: TGTGCCACCAGCAAAGGACAGGAGCGATTCTATGGCTACACCTTC.

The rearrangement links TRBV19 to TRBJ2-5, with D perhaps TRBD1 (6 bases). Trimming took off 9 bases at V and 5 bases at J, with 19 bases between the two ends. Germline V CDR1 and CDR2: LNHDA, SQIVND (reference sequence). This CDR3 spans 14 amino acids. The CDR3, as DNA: TGTGCCAGCAAGGGGCGAGGGGGATCGGAGACCCAGTACTTC. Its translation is CASKGRGGSETQYF.

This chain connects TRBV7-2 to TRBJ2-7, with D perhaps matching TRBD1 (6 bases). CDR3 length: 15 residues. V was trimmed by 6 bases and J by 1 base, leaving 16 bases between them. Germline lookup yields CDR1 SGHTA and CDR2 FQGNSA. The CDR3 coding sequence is TGTGCCAGCAGGCCTCAAACAGGGCTGTCCTACGAGCAGTACTTC. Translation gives CASRPQTGLSYEQYF.

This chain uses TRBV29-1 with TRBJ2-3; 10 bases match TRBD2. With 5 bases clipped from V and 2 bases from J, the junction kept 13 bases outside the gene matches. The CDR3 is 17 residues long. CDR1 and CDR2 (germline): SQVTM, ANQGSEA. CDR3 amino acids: CSVLWASGGPTTDTQYF. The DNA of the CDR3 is TGCAGCGTTCTGTGGGCTAGCGGGGGCCCGACCACAGATACGCAGTATTTT.

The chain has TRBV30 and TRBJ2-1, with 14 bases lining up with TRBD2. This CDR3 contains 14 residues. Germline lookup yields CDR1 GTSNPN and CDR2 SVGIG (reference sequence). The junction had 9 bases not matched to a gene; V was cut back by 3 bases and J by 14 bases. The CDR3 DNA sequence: TGTGCCTGGAGCGGCTCGGGACTAGCGGGAGTAGAGTTCTTC. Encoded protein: CAWSGSGLAGVEFF.

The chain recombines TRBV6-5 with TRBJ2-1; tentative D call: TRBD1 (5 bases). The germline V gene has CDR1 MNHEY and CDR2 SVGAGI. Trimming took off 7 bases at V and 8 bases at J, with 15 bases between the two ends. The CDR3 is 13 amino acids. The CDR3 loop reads CASNDPGNDEQFF. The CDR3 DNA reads TGTGCCAGCAACGACCCAGGGAATGATGAGCAGTTCTTC.

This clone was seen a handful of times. CDR3 DNA: TGCAGCGCGATGGGACTAGCGGGAGACGAGCAGTACTTC. It codes for CSAMGLAGDEQYF. The chain employs TRBV29-1 and TRBJ2-7; 14 bases are shared with TRBD2. The CDR3 sequence is 13 residues long. The germline V gene encodes CDR1 SQVTM and CDR2 ANQGSEA. J lost 5 bases, V lost 7 bases, and 4 bases had no gene match.

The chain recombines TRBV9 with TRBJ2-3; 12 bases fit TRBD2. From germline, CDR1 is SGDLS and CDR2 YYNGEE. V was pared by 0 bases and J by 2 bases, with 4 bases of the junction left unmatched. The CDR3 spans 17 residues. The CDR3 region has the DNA TGTGCCAGCAGCGTAGGAAGGACTAGCGGGACCACAGATACGCAGTATTTT. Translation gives CASSVGRTSGTTDTQYF.

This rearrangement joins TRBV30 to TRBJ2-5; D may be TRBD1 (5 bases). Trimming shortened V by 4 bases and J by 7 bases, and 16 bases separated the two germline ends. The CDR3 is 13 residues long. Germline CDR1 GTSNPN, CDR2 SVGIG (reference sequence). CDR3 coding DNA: TGTGCCTGGATAAGCCAGGGTGGTGGGACCCAGTACTTC. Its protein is CAWISQGGGTQYF.

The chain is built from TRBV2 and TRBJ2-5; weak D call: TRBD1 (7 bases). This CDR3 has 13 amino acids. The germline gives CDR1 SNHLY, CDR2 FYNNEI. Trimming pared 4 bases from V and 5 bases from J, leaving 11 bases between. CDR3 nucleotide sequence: TGTGCCAGCAGTGGACAGGGACTTGAGACCCAGTACTTC. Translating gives CASSGQGLETQYF.

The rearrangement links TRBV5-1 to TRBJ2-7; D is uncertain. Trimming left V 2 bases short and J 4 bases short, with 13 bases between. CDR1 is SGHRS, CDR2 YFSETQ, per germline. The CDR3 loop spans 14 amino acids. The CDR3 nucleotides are TGCGCCAGCAGCTTTGACACAAAACCTTACGAGCAGTACTTC. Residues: CASSFDTKPYEQYF.

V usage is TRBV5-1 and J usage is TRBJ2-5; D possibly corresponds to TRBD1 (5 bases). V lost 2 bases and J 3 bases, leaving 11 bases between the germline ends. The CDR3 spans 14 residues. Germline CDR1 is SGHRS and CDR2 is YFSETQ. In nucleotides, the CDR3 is TGCGCCAGCAGCTTAGGCCAGGGCAAAGAGACCCAGTACTTC. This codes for CASSLGQGKETQYF.